This T cell receptor (beta chain) was captured in a study of graft-versus-host responses after intestinal transplantation. TCRdb's table, derived via immunoSEQ multiplex PCR, lists solely in-frame clones and lacks some. The sample records about 130,000 clones, over 90% being singletons. Germline values: CDR1 LGHNA, CDR2 YSLEER. V was clipped by 0 bases and J by 5 bases, with 5 bases between them. This CDR3 has 13 residues. Details on this clone: No antigen is known for it.

The sequence came from a human donor who received an intestinal transplant. The rearrangement links TRBV4-3 to TRBJ2-1; D perhaps matches TRBD1 (5 bases). Sequencing used unstimulated CD4+ T cells sorted from spleen or lymph node cells, obtained before intestinal transplant. The CDR3: CASSQDRDNEQFF. The CDR3 DNA follows: TGCGCCAGCAGCCAAGACAGGGACAATGAGCAGTTCTTC.